The 3 T cell receptor beta chains below were found in one sample sequenced in a study of T cell responses to AZD1222 COVID-19 vaccine. TCRdb's table, derived via immunoSEQ multiplex PCR, lists solely in-frame clones and lacks some. The sample holds some 140,000 clones, around 90% seen once. Sequencing used peripheral blood, obtained 28 days after the second AZD1222 dose. These receptor sequences come from an adult who received the AZD1222 COVID-19 vaccine.

J is TRBJ1-6 and V is TRBV5-5, with 8 bases that match TRBD1. The germline gives CDR1 SGHKS, CDR2 YYEKEE (reference sequence). The CDR3 sequence is 15 residues long. V shed 0 bases, J shed 10 bases, and the junction held 6 bases outside the gene matches. Here the CDR3 DNA reads TGTGCCAGCAGCTTGGTATGGACAGGGTACTCACCCCTCCACTTT. This sequence encodes CASSLVWTGYSPLHF.

This chain connects TRBV10-3 to TRBJ1-6; possible D gene TRBD1, 5 bases. The germline V gene has CDR1 ENHRY and CDR2 SYGVKD. V lost 2 bases and J 0 bases, leaving 20 bases between the germline ends. The CDR3 length is 20 residues. The CDR3: CAISERGDPGRSSYNSPLHF. CDR3 in DNA: TGTGCCATCAGTGAGAGAGGGGATCCAGGGAGGAGCTCCTATAATTCACCCCTCCACTTT.

The V and J genes are TRBV6-5 and TRBJ2-1; the match to TRBD2 covers 7 bases. Germline lookup yields CDR1 MNHEY and CDR2 SVGAGI. CDR3 length: 14 amino acids. V trimming: 7 bases; J trimming: 9 bases; junction bases outside the gene matches: 12. This CDR3 reads CASTSGKGLSEQFF. CDR3 coding DNA: TGTGCCAGCACGAGCGGGAAAGGTTTAAGTGAGCAGTTCTTC.